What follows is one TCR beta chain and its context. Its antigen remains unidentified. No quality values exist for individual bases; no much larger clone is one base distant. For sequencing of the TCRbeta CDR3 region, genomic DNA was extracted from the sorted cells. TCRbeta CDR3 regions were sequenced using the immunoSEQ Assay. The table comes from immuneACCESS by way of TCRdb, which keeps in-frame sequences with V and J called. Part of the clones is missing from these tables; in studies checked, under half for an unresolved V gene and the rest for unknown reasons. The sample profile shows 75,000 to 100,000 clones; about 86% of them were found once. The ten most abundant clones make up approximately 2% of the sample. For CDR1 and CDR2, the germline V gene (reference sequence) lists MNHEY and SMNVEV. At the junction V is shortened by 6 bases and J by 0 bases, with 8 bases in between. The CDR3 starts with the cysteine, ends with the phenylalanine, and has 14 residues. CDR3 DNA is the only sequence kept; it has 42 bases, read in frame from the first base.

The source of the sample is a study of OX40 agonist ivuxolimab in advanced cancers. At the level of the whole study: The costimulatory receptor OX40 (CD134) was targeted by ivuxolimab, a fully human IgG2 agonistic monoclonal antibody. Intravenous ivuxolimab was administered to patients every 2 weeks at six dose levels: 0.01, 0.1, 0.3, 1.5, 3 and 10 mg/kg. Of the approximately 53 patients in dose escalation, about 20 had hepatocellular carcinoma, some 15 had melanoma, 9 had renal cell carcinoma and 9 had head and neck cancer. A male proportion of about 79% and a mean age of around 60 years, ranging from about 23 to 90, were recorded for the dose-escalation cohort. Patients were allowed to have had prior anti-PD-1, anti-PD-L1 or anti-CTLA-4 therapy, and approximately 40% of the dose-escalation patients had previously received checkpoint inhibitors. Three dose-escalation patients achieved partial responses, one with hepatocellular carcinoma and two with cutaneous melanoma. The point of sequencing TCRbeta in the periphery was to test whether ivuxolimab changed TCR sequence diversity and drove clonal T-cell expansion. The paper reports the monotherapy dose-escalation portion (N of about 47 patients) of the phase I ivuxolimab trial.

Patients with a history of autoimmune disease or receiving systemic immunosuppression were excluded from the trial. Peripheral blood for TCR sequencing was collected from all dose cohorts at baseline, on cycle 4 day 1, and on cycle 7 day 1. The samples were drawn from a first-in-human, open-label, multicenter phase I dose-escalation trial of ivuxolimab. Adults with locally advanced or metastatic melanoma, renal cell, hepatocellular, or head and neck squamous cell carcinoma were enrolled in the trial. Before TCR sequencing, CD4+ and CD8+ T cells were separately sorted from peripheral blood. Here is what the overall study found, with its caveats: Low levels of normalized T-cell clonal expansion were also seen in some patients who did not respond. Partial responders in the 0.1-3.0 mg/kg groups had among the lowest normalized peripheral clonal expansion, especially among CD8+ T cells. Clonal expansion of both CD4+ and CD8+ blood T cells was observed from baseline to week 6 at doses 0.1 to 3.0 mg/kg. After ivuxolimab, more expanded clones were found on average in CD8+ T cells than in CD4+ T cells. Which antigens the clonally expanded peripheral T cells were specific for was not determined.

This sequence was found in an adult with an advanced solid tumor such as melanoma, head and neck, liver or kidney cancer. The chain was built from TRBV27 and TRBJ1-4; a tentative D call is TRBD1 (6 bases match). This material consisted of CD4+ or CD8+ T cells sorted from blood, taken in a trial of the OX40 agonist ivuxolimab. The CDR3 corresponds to CASRRTATNEKLFF. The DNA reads TGTGCCAGCAGGCGGACAGCAACTAATGAAAAACTGTTTTTT.